This passage covers 5 T cell receptor beta chains from one sample sequenced in a study of T cell changes during pregnancy in multiple sclerosis (dated by TCRdb to about 2019). Libraries came from the immunoSEQ multiplex PCR assay. The immuneACCESS repertoire file appears here via TCRdb, limited to in-frame rearrangements. These files lack a portion of the clones; in checked studies, under half of the deficit traces to unresolved V genes, and the cause of the others is not known. The sample table holds approximately 49,000 clones, of which around 90% were seen once. The ten biggest clones cover 5.1% of the sample. This specimen was peripheral blood, taken after pregnancy. The origin of the receptors is a female donor in good health, enrolled as a control in a pregnancy study.

CDR3 loop: CASSEGGAGNTIYF. The CDR3 nucleotides are TGTGCCAGCAGCGAAGGGGGGGCTGGAAACACCATATATTTT. The chain combines TRBV9 with TRBJ1-3, with a tentative D call TRBD1 (6 bases). The V gene lost 3 bases and the J gene lost 2 bases, with 9 bases spanning the gap. Germline V gives CDR1 SGDLS, CDR2 YYNGEE. The CDR3 is 14 amino acids.

CDR3 sequence reads: CASSLFLGASLEAGELFF. The DNA of the CDR3 is TGTGCCAGCAGCTTATTCTTGGGAGCTTCCCTTGAGGCCGGGGAGCTGTTTTTT. J is TRBJ2-2 and V is TRBV7-3; weak D call: TRBD2 (5 bases). Trimming left V 2 bases short and J 6 bases short, with 22 bases between. The germline CDR1 and CDR2 sequences are SGHTA and FQGTGA. This CDR3 is 18 amino acids long. Variable domain in full (rest from reference TRBV7-3 and TRBJ2-2): GAGVSQTPSNKVTEKGKYVELRCDPISGHTALYWYRQSLGQGPEFLIYFQGTGAADDSGLPNDRFFAVRPEGSVSTLKIQRTERGDSAVYLCASSLFLGASLEAGELFFGEGSRLTVL.

This chain links TRBV6-5 with TRBJ1-1; a possible D gene is TRBD1 (6 bases). Germline CDR1 is MNHEY and CDR2 is SVGAGI. The germline V and J ends were trimmed by 7 bases and 0 bases, with 9 bases remaining between them. The CDR3 totals 13 residues. Written as DNA, the CDR3 is TGTGCCAGCACAGGGGCTTTGAACACTGAAGCTTTCTTT. Its translation is CASTGALNTEAFF.

The chain carries TRBV27 and TRBJ2-7, with a possible D match to TRBD2 (7 bases). This CDR3 contains 15 residues. The V gene lost 5 bases and the J gene lost 2 bases, with 16 bases spanning the gap. CDR1 is MNHEY and CDR2 is SMNVEV in the germline V gene (reference sequence). The CDR3 reads CASSLGAGVAYEQYF. For the CDR3, the DNA is TGTGCCAGCAGTCTGGGGGCGGGAGTCGCCTACGAGCAGTACTTC.

The chain carries TRBV7-2 and TRBJ1-2; D gene uncertain. The CDR3 totals 13 residues. Trimming took 5 bases from V and 4 from J, leaving 11 bases between them. CDR1 is SGHTA and CDR2 is FQGNSA in the germline V gene. The CDR3 reads CASSHDTLYGYTF. As DNA, the CDR3 is TGTGCCAGCAGCCACGACACGCTCTATGGCTACACCTTC.